What follows are 12 T cell receptor beta chains derived from one specimen sequenced in a study of monozygotic twins with inflammatory bowel disease. TCRdb derives one entry per CDR3 protein from the 5' RACE reads, leaving out DNA. This sample's table has approximately 200,000 distinct CDR3 sequences. Input material: blood. These receptors originate from a human donor with ulcerative colitis or Crohn's disease, or a healthy co-twin of an affected twin (not recorded which).

The J gene is TRBJ2-3, the V gene TRBV29-1; TCRdb lists TRBD1, though no DNA is available to test this call. CDR1 is SQVTM and CDR2 is ANQGSEA in the germline V gene. CDR3 size: 15 residues. Here the CDR3 reads CSAQIRDRSTDMQYF.

The chain is built from TRBV5-1 and TRBJ2-1. The CDR3 covers 17 residues. Germline CDR1 reads SGHRS; CDR2 reads YFSETQ. CDR3 sequence reads: CASAFLDGGSSYNEQFF.

The chain is built from TRBV4-2 and TRBJ1-5; TCRdb gives TRBD1 as the D gene, but with no DNA this cannot be confirmed. The CDR3 totals 17 residues. Germline V gives CDR1 LGHNA, CDR2 YNFKEQ. The CDR3 sequence: CASSQDPFRGGDQPQHF.

The genes are TRBV11-2 and TRBJ2-1; TCRdb lists TRBD1, though no DNA is available to test this call. The CDR3 has 14 residues. From germline, CDR1 is SGHAT and CDR2 FQNNGV. The CDR3 here is CASSLDAGRAEQFF.

CDR3 loop: CASSWTGGGQETQYF. This chain links TRBV7-2 with TRBJ2-5; the TRBD1 assignment by TCRdb is unverifiable without DNA. This CDR3 contains 15 residues. Germline values: CDR1 SGHTA, CDR2 FQGNSA.

V usage is TRBV7-8 and J usage is TRBJ1-4; TCRdb indicates TRBD1, and absent DNA this call remains unverified. Germline CDR1 SGHVS, CDR2 FQNEAQ. This CDR3 has 13 amino acids. CDR3 region: CASTGTGAEKLFF.

This chain links TRBV25-1 with TRBJ2-7; TCRdb selects TRBD2, and the lack of DNA leaves this call unchecked. Germline values: CDR1 MGHDK, CDR2 SYGVNS. This CDR3 region has 14 residues. The CDR3 loop is CASSDLAGVGEQYF.

V usage is TRBV2 and J usage is TRBJ2-3; TCRdb returns TRBD2, unconfirmable since there is no DNA. The CDR3 is 15 residues long. Germline CDR1 and CDR2: SNHLY and FYNNEI. The chain's CDR3 is CASSTRTSGTGPQYF.

The chain is built from TRBV5-1 and TRBJ2-5; TCRdb selects TRBD2, and the lack of DNA leaves this call unchecked. The CDR3 loop spans 15 amino acids. Germline CDR1 SGHRS, CDR2 YFSETQ. The CDR3 is CASSLASGSQETQYF.

The gene calls are TRBV10-2 and TRBJ1-1; TCRdb indicates TRBD1, and absent DNA this call remains unverified. Looked up from germline, CDR1 is WSHSY and CDR2 is SAAADI. The CDR3 is 12 amino acids. The CDR3 is CASGIGTGEAFF.

This chain's CDR3 is CATSGSSGQGARNEQFF. This chain joins TRBV24-1 and TRBJ2-1; the TCRdb D gene call, TRBD1, has no DNA to confirm it. The CDR3 extends over 17 amino acids. The germline V gene encodes CDR1 KGHDR and CDR2 SFDVKD.

V gene TRBV29-1 combines with J gene TRBJ2-3; as DNA is missing, the TRBD1 call by TCRdb cannot be tested. Germline V gene lookup returns CDR1 SQVTM and CDR2 ANQGSEA. The CDR3 covers 13 residues. The CDR3 reads CSVEGQYTDTQYF.